This T cell receptor (beta chain) emerged from a study of tumor-infiltrating lymphocytes in primary liver carcinoma. This CDR3 spans 16 amino acids. The J segment lost 1 base and the V segment lost 4 bases, leaving 5 bases of the junction unmatched. Germline loops: CDR1 SEHNR, CDR2 FQNEAQ (reference sequence). Germline DNA was also extracted, and blood RNA derived from unsorted whole blood. There were only treatment-naive patients, all with chronic HBV infection. The investigators made TCR beta cDNA from roughly 0.55 ug total RNA, using a constant-region primer. TCR beta libraries came from three nested multiplex PCR rounds using slightly modified ARM-PCR. The two initial PCR rounds, roughly 11 cycles each, used TRBV1-TRBV30 forward and C-beta reverse primers. TCRdb passed the multiplex PCR reads through MiXCR, listing each CDR3 protein once. The top ten hold roughly 7% of the sample, which has about 210,000 distinct CDR3 sequences, about 61% seen once.

This TCR was recovered from a woman aged 55-70 years with primary liver carcinoma and hepatitis B virus infection. This chain links TRBV7-9 with TRBJ2-3, with 10 bases identical to TRBD2. Material: peripheral blood. The chain's CDR3 is CASSSSGTSGTDTQYF. The CDR3, as DNA: TGTGCCAGCAGCTCATCCGGGACTAGCGGCACAGATACGCAGTATTTT.